The clone carrying this TCR beta chain occurred once. This specimen comes from a study of blood T cell repertoires in COVID-19. Study at large: Sample material is recorded as cDNA or gDNA derived from T cells, B-cell-depleted T cells, or PBMCs.

Living in 20 to 30 US areas, the participants were between roughly 18 and 89 years of age. Cohorts were based on clinical histories the participants reported. Shortly before study entry, within 2 weeks, exposed participants had met a COVID-19 case. J lost 5 bases, V lost 3 bases, and 3 bases had no gene match. In germline, CDR1 is MNHNS, CDR2 SASEGT. The CDR3 covers 14 residues. Some clones are missing from TCRdb's copy, which holds only in-frame ones; the method was immunoSEQ multiplex PCR. The data contain 350,000 to 500,000 clones, 70% to 90% of them singletons. The TCR originated in a woman between 18 and 30 years old who had been exposed to COVID-19. The chain joins TRBV6-1 to TRBJ2-3, with TRBD2 matching over 9 bases. Sample: PBMCs or T cells enriched from blood (not recorded which). The DNA of the CDR3 is TGTGCCAGCAGTGAGGCGGGAGGGAAAGATACGCAGTATTTT. As protein: CASSEAGGKDTQYF.